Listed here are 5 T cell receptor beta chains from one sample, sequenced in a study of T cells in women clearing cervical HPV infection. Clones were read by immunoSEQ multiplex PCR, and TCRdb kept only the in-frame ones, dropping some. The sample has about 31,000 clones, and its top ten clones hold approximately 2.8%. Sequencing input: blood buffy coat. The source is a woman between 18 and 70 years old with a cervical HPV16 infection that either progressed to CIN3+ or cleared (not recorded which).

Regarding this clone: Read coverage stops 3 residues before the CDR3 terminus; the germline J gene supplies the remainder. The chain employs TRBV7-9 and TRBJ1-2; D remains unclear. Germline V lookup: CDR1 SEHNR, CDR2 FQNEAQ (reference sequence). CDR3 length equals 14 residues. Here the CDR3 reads CASSLVVTPYDYTF. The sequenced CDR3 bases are TGTGCCAGCAGCTTAGTAGTGACACCCTACGAC.

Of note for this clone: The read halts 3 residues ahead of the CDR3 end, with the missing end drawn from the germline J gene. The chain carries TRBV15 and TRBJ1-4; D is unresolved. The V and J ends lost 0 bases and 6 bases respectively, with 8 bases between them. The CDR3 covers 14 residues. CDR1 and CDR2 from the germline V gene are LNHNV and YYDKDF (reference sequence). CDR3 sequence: CATSRDNADEKLFF. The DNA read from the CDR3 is TGTGCCACCAGCAGAGACAACGCGGATGAAAAA. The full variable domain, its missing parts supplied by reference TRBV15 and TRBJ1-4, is DAMVIQNPRYQVTQFGKPVTLSCSQTLNHNVMYWYQQKSSQAPKLLFHYYDKDFNNEADTPDNFQSRRPNTSFCFLDIRSPGLGDTAMYLCATSRDNADEKLFFGSGTQLSVL.

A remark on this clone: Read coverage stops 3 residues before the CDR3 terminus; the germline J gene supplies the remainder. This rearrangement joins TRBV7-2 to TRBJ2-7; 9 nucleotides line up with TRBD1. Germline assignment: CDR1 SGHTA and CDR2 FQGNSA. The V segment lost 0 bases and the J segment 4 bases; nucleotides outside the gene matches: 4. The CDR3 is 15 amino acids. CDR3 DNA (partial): TGTGCCAGCAGCTTAGCCCGGGACAGGGTGTACGAG. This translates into CASSLARDRVYE. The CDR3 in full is CASSLARDRVYEQYF.

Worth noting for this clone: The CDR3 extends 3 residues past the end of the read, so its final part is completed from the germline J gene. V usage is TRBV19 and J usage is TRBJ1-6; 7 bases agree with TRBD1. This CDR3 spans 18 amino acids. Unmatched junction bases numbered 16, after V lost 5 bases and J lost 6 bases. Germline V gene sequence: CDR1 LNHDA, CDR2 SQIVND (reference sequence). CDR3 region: CASSPRSTGTASNSPLHF. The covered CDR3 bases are TGTGCCAGTAGTCCTCGGAGCACGGGGACAGCAAGTAATTCACCC.

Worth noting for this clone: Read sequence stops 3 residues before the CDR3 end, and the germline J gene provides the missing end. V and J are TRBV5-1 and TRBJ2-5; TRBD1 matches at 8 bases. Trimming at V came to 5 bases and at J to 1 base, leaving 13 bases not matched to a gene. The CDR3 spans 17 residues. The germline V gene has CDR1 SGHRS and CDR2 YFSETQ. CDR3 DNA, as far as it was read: TGCGCCAGCAGTTCCCGACAGGGGTTGTTTTCCCAAGAGACC. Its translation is CASSSRQGLFSQET. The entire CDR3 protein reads CASSSRQGLFSQETQYF.